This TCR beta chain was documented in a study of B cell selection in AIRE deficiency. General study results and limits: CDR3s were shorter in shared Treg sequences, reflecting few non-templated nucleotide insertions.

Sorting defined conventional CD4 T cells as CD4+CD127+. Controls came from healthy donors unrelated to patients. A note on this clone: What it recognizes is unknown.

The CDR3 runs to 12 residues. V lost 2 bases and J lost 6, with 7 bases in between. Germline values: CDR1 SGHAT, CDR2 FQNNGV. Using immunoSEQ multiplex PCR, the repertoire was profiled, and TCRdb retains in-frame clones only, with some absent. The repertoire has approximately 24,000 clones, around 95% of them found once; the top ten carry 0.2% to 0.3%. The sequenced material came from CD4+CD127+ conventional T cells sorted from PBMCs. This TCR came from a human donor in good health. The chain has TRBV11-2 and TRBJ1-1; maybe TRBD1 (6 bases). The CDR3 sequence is CASSLYRAEAFF. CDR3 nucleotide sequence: TGTGCCAGCAGCTTATACAGGGCTGAAGCTTTCTTT.